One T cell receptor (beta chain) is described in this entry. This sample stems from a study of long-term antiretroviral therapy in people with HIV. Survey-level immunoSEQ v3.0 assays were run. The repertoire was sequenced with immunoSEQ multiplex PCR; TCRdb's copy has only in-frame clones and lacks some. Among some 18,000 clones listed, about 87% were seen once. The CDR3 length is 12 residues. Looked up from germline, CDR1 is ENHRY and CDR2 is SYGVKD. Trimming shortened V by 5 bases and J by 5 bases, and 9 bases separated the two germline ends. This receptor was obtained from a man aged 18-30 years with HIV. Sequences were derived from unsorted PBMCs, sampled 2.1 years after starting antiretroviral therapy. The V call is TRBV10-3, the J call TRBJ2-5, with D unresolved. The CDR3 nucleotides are TGTGCCATCAGTCCCGATCGCGAGACCCAGTACTTC. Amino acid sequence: CAISPDRETQYF.